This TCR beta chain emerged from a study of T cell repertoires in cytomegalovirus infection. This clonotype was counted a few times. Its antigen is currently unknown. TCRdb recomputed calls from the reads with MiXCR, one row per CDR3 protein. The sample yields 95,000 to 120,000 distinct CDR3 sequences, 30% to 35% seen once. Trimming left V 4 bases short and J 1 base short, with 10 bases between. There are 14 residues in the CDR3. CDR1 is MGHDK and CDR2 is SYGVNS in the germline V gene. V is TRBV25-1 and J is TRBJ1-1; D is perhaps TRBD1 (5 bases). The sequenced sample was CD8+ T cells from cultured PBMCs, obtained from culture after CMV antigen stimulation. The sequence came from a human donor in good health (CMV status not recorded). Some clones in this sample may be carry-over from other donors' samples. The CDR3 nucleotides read TGTGCCAGCAGTGCCGGGACGGCGAACACTGAAGCTTTCTTT. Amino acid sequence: CASSAGTANTEAFF.